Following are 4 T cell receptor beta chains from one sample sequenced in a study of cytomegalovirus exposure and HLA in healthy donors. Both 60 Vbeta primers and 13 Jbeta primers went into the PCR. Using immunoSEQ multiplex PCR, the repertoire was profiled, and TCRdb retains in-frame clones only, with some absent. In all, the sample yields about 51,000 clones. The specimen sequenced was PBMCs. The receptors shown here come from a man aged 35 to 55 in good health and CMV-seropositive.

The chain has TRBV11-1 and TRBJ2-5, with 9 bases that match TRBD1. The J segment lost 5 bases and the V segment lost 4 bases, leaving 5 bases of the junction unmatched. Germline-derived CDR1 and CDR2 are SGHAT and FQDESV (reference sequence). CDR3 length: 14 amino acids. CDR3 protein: CASSSDRGRETQYF. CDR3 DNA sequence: TGTGCCAGCAGCTCGGACAGGGGACGGGAGACCCAGTACTTC.

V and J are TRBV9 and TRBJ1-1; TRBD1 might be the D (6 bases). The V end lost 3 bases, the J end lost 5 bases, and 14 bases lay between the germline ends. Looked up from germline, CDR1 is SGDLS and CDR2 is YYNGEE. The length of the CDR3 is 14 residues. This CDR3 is CASSAEGGRTEAFF. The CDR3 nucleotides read TGTGCCAGCAGCGCGGAAGGGGGTCGGACTGAAGCTTTCTTT.

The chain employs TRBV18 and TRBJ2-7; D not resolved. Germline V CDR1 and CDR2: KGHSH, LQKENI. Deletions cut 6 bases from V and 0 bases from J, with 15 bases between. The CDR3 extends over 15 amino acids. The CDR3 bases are TGTGCCAGCTCCCCCACGACGGAGAGCTCCTACGAGCAGTACTTC. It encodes CASSPTTESSYEQYF. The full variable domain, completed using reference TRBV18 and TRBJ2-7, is NAGVMQNPRHLVRRRGQEARLRCSPMKGHSHVYWYRQLPEEGLKFMVYLQKENIIDESGMPKERFSAEFPKEGPSILRIQQVVRGDSAAYFCASSPTTESSYEQYFGPGTRLTVT.

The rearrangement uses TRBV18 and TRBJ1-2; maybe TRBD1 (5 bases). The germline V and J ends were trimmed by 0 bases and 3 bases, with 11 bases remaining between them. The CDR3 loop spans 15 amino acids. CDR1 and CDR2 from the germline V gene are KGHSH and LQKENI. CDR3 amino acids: CASSPPNTGHYGYTF. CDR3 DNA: TGTGCCAGCTCACCACCGAACACAGGTCACTATGGCTACACCTTC.